The 12 T cell receptor beta chains listed next were all sequenced from one sample in a study of molecular identifiers for immune sequencing clone quantification. TCRdb itself ran the PCR reads through MiXCR, one entry per CDR3 protein. The sample lists hundreds of thousands of distinct CDR3 sequences; 25% were seen once. Sequencing used naive CD8+ T cells from blood, with Jurkat cell RNA spiked in. Sample subset: FACS-sorted CD8+CD4-CCR7+CD45RA+ naive T cells. These receptors all come from a human donor in good health. Some libraries in this study had Jurkat cell RNA spiked in.

V gene TRBV10-1 combines with J gene TRBJ2-7; tentative D call: TRBD2 (6 bases). Germline CDR1 WNHNN, CDR2 SYGVQD (reference sequence). V gave up 7 bases and J gave up 3 bases, with 19 bases separating them. This CDR3 has 15 residues. For the CDR3, the DNA is TGCGCCAGCATGGGGAGGCTAGGTCCTATCTACGAGCAGTACTTC. Its protein product is CASMGRLGPIYEQYF.

V and J are TRBV4-3 and TRBJ1-5; TRBD1 might be the D (6 bases). CDR1 is LGHNA, CDR2 YSLEER, per germline. This CDR3 comprises 15 residues. V dropped 4 bases and J dropped 7 bases, with 17 bases sitting between them. In DNA, the CDR3 is TGCGCCAGCAGCCGGACCAGGGGTCCGGGGCAGCCCCAGCATTTT. Translating gives CASSRTRGPGQPQHF.

The chain couples TRBV24-1 to TRBJ1-5; D perhaps matches TRBD1 (5 bases). Germline CDR1 and CDR2: KGHDR and SFDVKD. The CDR3 sequence is 12 residues long. Trimming pared 4 bases from V and 7 bases from J, leaving 7 bases between. The CDR3 protein is CATSEWGQPQHF. The CDR3 DNA reads as TGTGCCACCAGTGAATGGGGCCAGCCCCAGCATTTT.

The J gene is TRBJ1-1, the V gene TRBV4-3, with TRBD1 identical over 7 bases. Germline CDR1 LGHNA, CDR2 YSLEER. Trimming cost V 3 bases and J 3 bases; bases outside gene matches: 4. The CDR3 has 14 residues. The CDR3 DNA is TGCGCCAGCAGCCAGGCTACAGGGGACACTGAAGCTTTCTTT. Its protein product is CASSQATGDTEAFF.

The rearrangement joins TRBV4-1 to TRBJ2-7, with 8 bases that match TRBD2. Germline CDR1 is MGHRA and CDR2 is YSYEKL. With V trimmed by 1 base and J by 2 bases, 1 base remained unmatched. This CDR3 is built from 14 residues. Written as DNA, the CDR3 is TGCGCCAGCAGCCAAGCAGCGGGAGCCTACGAGCAGTACTTC. Amino acids: CASSQAAGAYEQYF.

The sample holds a few counts of this clonotype. CDR3 residues: CASSLLEDNSYEQYF. The CDR3 nucleotides read TGTGCCAGCAGCTTACTGGAAGACAACTCCTACGAGCAGTACTTC. The chain uses TRBV7-9 and TRBJ2-7; D uncertain. The CDR3 contains 15 residues. Trimming removed 2 bases at V and 0 bases at J, with 11 bases between. The germline V gene has CDR1 SEHNR and CDR2 FQNEAQ (reference sequence).

This clonotype was recorded many times. The chain combines TRBV15 with TRBJ2-3, with 13 bases aligning to TRBD2. CDR1 LNHNV and CDR2 YYDKDF come from the germline V gene (reference sequence). The CDR3 covers 15 residues. V lost 5 bases, J lost 6 bases, and 5 bases stayed unmatched. The CDR3 here is CATSRTSGSMDTQYF. The CDR3 DNA reads as TGTGCCACCAGCCGGACTAGCGGGAGTATGGATACGCAGTATTTT.

The V and J genes are TRBV19 and TRBJ1-1; D remains ambiguous. The V gene's germline CDR1 is LNHDA and CDR2 SQIVND (reference sequence). There are 14 residues in the CDR3. V lost 6 bases, J lost 1 base, and 12 bases lay in between. CDR3 protein: CASSPLEGNTEAFF. CDR3 nucleotide sequence: TGTGCCAGTAGCCCACTAGAGGGGAACACTGAAGCTTTCTTT.

To note about this clonotype: The junction differs from germline at one of its ends, possibly a read error. Here the CDR3 reads CASSLDPGFKTLRF. CDR3 DNA sequence: TGTGCCAGCAGCTTGGATCCCGGGTTCAAGACCCTCCGCTTT. V is TRBV5-6 and J is TRBJ1-6; D uncertain. Germline loops: CDR1 SGHDT, CDR2 YYEEEE. The CDR3 loop spans 14 amino acids. The full variable domain, rest sourced from reference TRBV5-6 and TRBJ1-6, is DAGVTQSPTHLIKTRGQQVTLRCSPKSGHDTVSWYQQALGQGPQFIFQYYEEEERQRGNFPDRFSGHQFPNYSSELNVNALLLGDSALYLCASSLDPGFKTLRFGNGTRLTVT.

The chain joins TRBV9 to TRBJ2-5; possible D gene TRBD1, 5 bases. The V end lost 2 bases, the J end lost 2 bases, and 7 bases lay between the germline ends. This CDR3 has 13 amino acids. Per the germline V gene, CDR1 is SGDLS and CDR2 is YYNGEE. The CDR3 here is CASSVTDQETQYF. Written as DNA, the CDR3 is TGTGCCAGCAGCGTGACAGATCAAGAGACCCAGTACTTC.

This clonotype came up many times. This chain connects TRBV6-2 or TRBV6-3 to TRBJ1-1, with D perhaps TRBD1 (5 bases). Germline V gene sequence: CDR1 MNHEY, CDR2 SVGEGT. Between the trimmed V and J ends, which lost 9 bases and 6 bases, there was a span of 8 bases. The CDR3 is 10 residues long. The CDR3 sequence is CASGDAEAFF. CDR3 coding DNA: TGTGCCAGTGGGGACGCTGAAGCTTTCTTT.

The gene calls are TRBV5-6 and TRBJ2-4, with unresolved D. This CDR3 has 14 residues. The V gene's germline CDR1 is SGHDT and CDR2 YYEEEE. Trimming pared 4 bases from V and 9 bases from J, leaving 17 bases between. Written as DNA, the CDR3 is TGTGCCAGCAGCCAGGCTTGGGCCATGATCATTCAGTACTTC. It translates to CASSQAWAMIIQYF.